This entry lists 4 T cell receptor beta chains sequenced from one sample in a study of T cell responses to AZD1222 COVID-19 vaccine. Clones were read by immunoSEQ multiplex PCR, and TCRdb kept only the in-frame ones, dropping some. The table shows 150,000 or so clones, with approximately 90% occurring only once. Here the sequenced sample was peripheral blood, taken 28 days after the second AZD1222 dose. Receptor source: an adult who received the AZD1222 COVID-19 vaccine.

The chain is built from TRBV28 and TRBJ1-1; 7 bases are shared with TRBD1. With 6 bases clipped from V and 2 bases from J, the junction kept 9 bases outside the gene matches. This CDR3 is 15 amino acids long. The germline V gene has CDR1 MDHEN and CDR2 SYDVKM. The CDR3 sequence is CASRNSGTANTEAFF. DNA of the CDR3: TGTGCCAGCAGGAATTCCGGGACAGCTAACACTGAAGCTTTCTTT.

The gene calls are TRBV5-4 and TRBJ2-3, with 7 bases matching TRBD2. This CDR3 spans 15 amino acids. CDR1 is SGHNT, CDR2 YYREEE, per germline (reference sequence). The J segment lost 3 bases and the V segment lost 6 bases, leaving 10 bases of the junction unmatched. In DNA, the CDR3 is TGTGCCAGCATAGGATACGGGGGGTTAACAGATACGCAGTATTTT. Its protein is CASIGYGGLTDTQYF.

The chain carries TRBV6-5 and TRBJ2-3; the match to TRBD1 covers 8 bases. This CDR3 is 15 amino acids long. Unmatched junction bases numbered 6, after V lost 6 bases and J lost 1 base. Germline V CDR1 and CDR2: MNHEY, SVGAGI. The CDR3 region has the DNA TGTGCCAGCAGCGCCGGGACAGGACGCACAGATACGCAGTATTTT. Protein: CASSAGTGRTDTQYF.

The V and J genes are TRBV12-3 or TRBV12-4 and TRBJ2-7, with D hard to call. V lost 0 bases to trimming and J lost 6 bases, with 3 bases between them. The CDR3 sequence is 11 residues long. The CDR3 nucleotides are TGTGCCAGCAGTTTAGCGGGCGAGCAGTACTTC. This codes for CASSLAGEQYF.